This T cell receptor beta chain was obtained from a study of T cell responses to AZD1222 COVID-19 vaccine. Study-level results: Reports indicate that nearly half of spike-specific TCRs are directed at unmutated variant regions. Researchers took repertoire samples only after the peak T cell response had come. Seropositive AZD1222 recipients at baseline numbered only six or seven.

V was pared by 5 bases and J by 0 bases, with 17 bases between. Per the germline V gene, CDR1 is MNHEY and CDR2 is SVGEGT. The CDR3 is 16 residues long. The method was immunoSEQ multiplex PCR; TCRdb's version includes in-frame clones alone and lacks a portion of them. The table includes some 200,000 clones, less than 95% detected once. Regarding this clone: What it binds is unknown.

The chain uses TRBV6-2 or TRBV6-3 and TRBJ2-7, with D tentatively TRBD1 (6 bases). This receptor was identified in an adult who received the MenACWY meningococcal vaccine as a control. Sequencing was performed on peripheral blood, taken 28 days after the second dose of the MenACWY control vaccine. As DNA, the CDR3 is TGTGCCAGCAGTCCGAACCGGGACACCTTCTCCTACGAGCAGTACTTC. Translating gives CASSPNRDTFSYEQYF.